Presented here are 18 T cell receptor beta chains from one specimen sequenced in a study of blood T cell repertoires in COVID-19. TCRdb's table, derived via immunoSEQ multiplex PCR, lists solely in-frame clones and lacks some. The sample consists of 110,000 to 150,000 clones, more than 80% of them appearing once. The specimen was PBMCs or T cells enriched from blood (not recorded which). The receptors here all came from a man between 45 and 60 years old who had recovered from COVID-19.

This clone was picked up a small number of times. This chain links TRBV6-2 or TRBV6-3 with TRBJ1-2; the match to TRBD1 covers 7 bases. Germline V lookup: CDR1 MNHEY, CDR2 SVGEGT. The CDR3 has 14 residues. The J segment lost 5 bases and the V segment lost 5 bases, leaving 8 bases of the junction unmatched. CDR3 coding DNA: TGTGCCAGCAGTGACAGGGCGGTGGGGTATGGCTACACCTTC. Encoded protein: CASSDRAVGYGYTF.

The chain carries TRBV9 and TRBJ1-3; possible D gene TRBD1, 5 bases. Germline values: CDR1 SGDLS, CDR2 YYNGEE. Trimming removed 4 bases at V and 6 bases at J, with 11 bases between. The CDR3 is made up of 13 amino acids. The chain's CDR3 is CASSWDSTNTIYF. Here the CDR3 DNA reads TGTGCCAGCAGCTGGGACTCAACAAACACCATATATTTT.

The chain combines TRBV6-5 with TRBJ1-3; D gene ambiguous. The CDR3 is made up of 13 amino acids. Per germline, CDR1 MNHEY and CDR2 SVGAGI. Deletions cut 5 bases from V and 4 bases from J, with 9 bases between. In nucleotides, the CDR3 is TGTGCCAGCAGTAGGCCACAGGGAAACACCATATATTTT. Protein product: CASSRPQGNTIYF.

This rearrangement joins TRBV11-3 to TRBJ2-7; 13 bases match TRBD2. The V and J ends lost 5 bases and 7 bases, in that order; junction bases with no gene match: 8. Germline V lookup: CDR1 SGHNT, CDR2 YENEEA. The CDR3 is made up of 15 amino acids. CDR3 DNA: TGTGCCAGCAGCCCCACCGGGACTAGCGGGAAGGAGCAGTACTTC. Its protein product is CASSPTGTSGKEQYF. Supplemented by reference TRBV11-3 and TRBJ2-7, the full variable domain reads EAGVVQSPRYKIIEKKQPVAFWCNPISGHNTLYWYLQNLGQGPELLIRYENEEAVDDSQLPKDRFSAERLKGVDSTLKIQPAELGDSAVYLCASSPTGTSGKEQYFGPGTRLTVT.

The rearrangement uses TRBV9 and TRBJ2-3; 9 nucleotides align to TRBD2. With 3 bases clipped from V and 2 bases from J, the junction kept 4 bases outside the gene matches. CDR1 and CDR2 (germline): SGDLS, YYNGEE. The CDR3 has 15 amino acids. The CDR3: CASSGRTSVTDTQYF. In DNA form, the CDR3 reads TGTGCCAGCAGCGGGCGGACTAGCGTCACAGATACGCAGTATTTT.

V usage is TRBV14 and J usage is TRBJ1-2; no firm D call. The length of the CDR3 is 12 residues. In germline, CDR1 is SGHDN, CDR2 FVKESK. Trimming took off 1 base at V and 8 bases at J, with 8 bases between the two ends. CDR3 residues: CASSQVNLGYTF. The CDR3 DNA follows: TGTGCCAGCAGCCAAGTGAATCTAGGCTACACCTTC. The whole variable domain, filled in from reference TRBV14 and TRBJ1-2, reads EAGVTQFPSHSVIEKGQTVTLRCDPISGHDNLYWYRRVMGKEIKFLLHFVKESKQDESGMPNNRFLAERTGGTYSTLKVQPAELEDSGVYFCASSQVNLGYTFGSGTRLTVV.

The rearrangement links TRBV4-3 to TRBJ1-6; 7 bases fit TRBD1. This CDR3 contains 17 residues. J was trimmed by 2 bases and V by 0 bases; bases with no gene match: 4. CDR1 is LGHNA and CDR2 is YSLEER in the germline V gene. The CDR3 DNA follows: TGCGCCAGCAGCCAAGATGTGAGGGGGCCCTATAATTCACCCCTCCACTTT. Its translation is CASSQDVRGPYNSPLHF.

This rearrangement joins TRBV7-6 to TRBJ2-3; 8 bases map to TRBD2. The CDR3 extends over 16 amino acids. CDR1 and CDR2 (germline): SGHVS, FNYEAQ. Trimming took 3 bases from V and 3 from J; bases not matched to a gene: 8. CDR3 loop: CASSFGGALRTDTQYF. DNA for the CDR3: TGTGCCAGCAGCTTCGGGGGGGCCCTTAGGACAGATACGCAGTATTTT.

The genes are TRBV7-2 and TRBJ2-1; TRBD2 is a possible D gene (6 bases). Germline-derived CDR1 and CDR2 are SGHTA and FQGNSA. The CDR3 is 15 residues long. With 1 base removed from V and 7 bases from J, the gap between germline ends came to 14 bases. CDR3 protein: CASSLGGTPRNEQFF. The CDR3 nucleotides are TGTGCCAGCAGCTTAGGCGGGACCCCCCGAAATGAGCAGTTCTTC. Together with reference TRBV7-2 and TRBJ2-1, the CDR3 gives the full variable domain: GAGVSQSPSNKVTEKGKDVELRCDPISGHTALYWYRQSLGQGLEFLIYFQGNSAPDKSGLPSDRFSAERTGGSVSTLTIQRTQQEDSAVYLCASSLGGTPRNEQFFGPGTRLTVL.

The chain couples TRBV6-5 to TRBJ1-6; D gene unclear. V gave up 2 bases and J gave up 7 bases, with 6 bases separating them. Germline values: CDR1 MNHEY, CDR2 SVGAGI. The CDR3 runs to 13 residues. CDR3 residues: CASSYEANSPLHF. The CDR3 DNA reads TGTGCCAGCAGTTACGAGGCCAATTCACCCCTCCACTTT.

This chain joins TRBV9 and TRBJ2-1, with D perhaps matching TRBD2 (6 bases). Trimming left V 3 bases short and J 5 bases short, with 21 bases between. CDR1 and CDR2 from the germline V gene are SGDLS and YYNGEE. The CDR3 is 17 amino acids. This CDR3 reads CASSAFLRDWGDNEQFF. The CDR3 nucleotides are TGTGCCAGCAGCGCCTTCCTCCGGGACTGGGGAGACAATGAGCAGTTCTTC.

There are a few counts of this clone. The rearrangement links TRBV5-8 to TRBJ1-1; 8 bases line up with TRBD1. Germline loops: CDR1 SGHTS, CDR2 YDEGEE. The CDR3 runs to 16 residues. The V segment lost 2 bases and the J segment 1 base; nucleotides outside the gene matches: 7. Here the CDR3 DNA reads TGTGCCAGCAGCTTTAGGGCAGGGGGCAGGAACACTGAAGCTTTCTTT. Protein sequence: CASSFRAGGRNTEAFF.

The chain combines TRBV7-2 with TRBJ2-5; TRBD1 might be the D (5 bases). Trimming pared 7 bases from V and 1 base from J, leaving 10 bases between. The V gene's germline CDR1 is SGHTA and CDR2 FQGNSA. This CDR3 has 13 amino acids. As DNA, the CDR3 is TGTGCCAGCACCAGGGTTCTCCAAGAGACCCAGTACTTC. Its translation is CASTRVLQETQYF.

The V gene is TRBV15, the J gene TRBJ2-7; the D gene is possibly TRBD2 (5 bases). Germline V lookup: CDR1 LNHNV, CDR2 YYDKDF (reference sequence). This CDR3 has 14 amino acids. Trimming cost V 4 bases and J 1 base, with 11 bases left between them. CDR3 loop: CATSTRDRSYEQYV. The CDR3 region has the DNA TGTGCCACCAGCACCCGGGATCGTTCCTACGAGCAGTACGTC.

The chain has TRBV18 and TRBJ2-2; no clear D. Germline V gene lookup returns CDR1 KGHSH and CDR2 LQKENI. V was pared by 3 bases and J by 0 bases, with 8 bases between. The CDR3 covers 15 residues. The CDR3 coding sequence is TGTGCCAGCTCACCCAGACAAGCGAACACCGGGGAGCTGTTTTTT. Protein product: CASSPRQANTGELFF.

This chain uses TRBV6-5 with TRBJ1-1; D remains ambiguous. Trimming stripped 4 bases from V and 4 bases from J, with 13 bases between. The CDR3 has 14 amino acids. Germline values: CDR1 MNHEY, CDR2 SVGAGI. Here the CDR3 reads CASSLSRSGTEAFF. CDR3 coding DNA: TGTGCCAGCAGTTTGAGTCGGTCGGGCACTGAAGCTTTCTTT.

V and J are TRBV4-1 and TRBJ2-1, with 8 bases aligning to TRBD2. The germline CDR1 and CDR2 sequences are MGHRA and YSYEKL. V lost 2 bases to trimming and J lost 6 bases; unmatched junction nucleotides: 12. The CDR3 extends over 17 amino acids. The CDR3 loop reads CASSQYASGGAVNEQFF. The CDR3 DNA reads as TGCGCCAGCAGCCAATACGCGTCGGGGGGGGCGGTCAATGAGCAGTTCTTC.

This CDR3 is CASSDWGRGGPDTQYF. In DNA, the CDR3 is TGTGCCAGCAGTGATTGGGGGAGAGGGGGACCAGATACGCAGTATTTT. The chain joins TRBV28 to TRBJ2-3; D is possibly TRBD1 (6 bases). Per the germline V gene, CDR1 is MDHEN and CDR2 is SYDVKM. There are 16 residues in the CDR3. V was shortened by 5 bases and J by 4 bases, with 19 bases between the two germline ends.